This T cell receptor (beta chain) was captured by sequencing in a study of blood T cell repertoires in COVID-19. Overall study: The United States, Italy and Spain were the sources of the acute and convalescent COVID-19 samples. T cells, B-cell-depleted T cells, or PBMCs provided the cDNA or gDNA that served as material.

CDR1 LNHDA and CDR2 SQIVND come from the germline V gene (reference sequence). The CDR3 length is 14 residues. The junction had 14 bases not matched to a gene; V was cut back by 11 bases and J by 6 bases. Under the authors' procedure: From reference gene primer amplification, estimates of nucleated cell counts were derived. Here immunoSEQ multiplex PCR was the method, and the copy in TCRdb shows in-frame clones only, minus some. V and J calls plus clone size are reproduced from that table; the DNA served to infer D and trimming. There are a few hundred thousand clones in the sample; about 88% occur only once, and around 4.6% lies in the top ten.

V and J are TRBV19 and TRBJ2-7, with TRBD2 matching over 9 bases. The source of this sequence is a woman between 40 and 55 years old who had recovered from COVID-19. The specimen sequenced was peripheral blood. CDR3 loop: CASSGAGGDLEQYF. In DNA, the CDR3 is TGTGCCTCTTCAGGCGCGGGGGGGGACCTCGAGCAGTACTTC.